This T cell receptor (beta chain) was observed in a study of cytomegalovirus exposure and HLA in healthy donors. Primers for the PCR totalled 60 Vbeta and 13 Jbeta. Data came from immunoSEQ multiplex PCR; TCRdb stores just in-frame clones and leaves some out. This sample has 75,000 to 80,000 clones; roughly two thirds occur once, and the top ten carry roughly 4.4%. This receptor was taken from a man between 60 and 75 years old in good health and CMV-seropositive. The sequenced sample was PBMCs.

The CDR3 loop is CATRDRQETQYF. In DNA form, the CDR3 reads TGTGCCACCCGGGACAGGCAAGAGACCCAGTACTTC. This chain uses TRBV10-3 with TRBJ2-5, with TRBD1 identical over 8 bases. The germline gives CDR1 ENHRY, CDR2 SYGVKD. The V gene end was trimmed by 10 bases and the J gene end by 2 bases; junction bases not matched to a gene: 3. The CDR3 has 12 amino acids.